This TCR beta chain was identified during a study of T cell responses to AZD1222 COVID-19 vaccine (dated by TCRdb to the early 2020s). General notes on the study: TCR sequencing was performed for roughly 240 trial participants, of whom some 200 were given two doses of AZD1222 and around 26 were given two doses of MenACWY control vaccine. Trial participants were enrolled by age into 18-55, 56-69 and 70-plus year subgroups, with about 150, 27 and 61 TCR-sequenced participants respectively. Overall study results and their limits: Most participants were white British and females outnumbered males, and the authors suggested that clonal diversity may have been underestimated. In the small 56-69-year group, the increase in depth fell short of significance, most likely because of low power. The vaccine-associated CD4 TCRs covered the entire spike protein, and the dominant responses fell in regions 160-218 and 743-854. Because no samples from the day 14 peak response were available, repertoires could be characterized only after the peak T cell response. Reportedly, almost half of the unique spike-specific TCRs recognized epitopes lying outside the regions that are mutated in the B.1.351 and B.1.1.7 variants. Conclusions about previously exposed vaccinees are limited because only a handful of AZD1222 recipients were SARS-CoV-2 seropositive at baseline. Spike-specific TCR breadth and depth rose significantly after two AZD1222 doses compared with day 0 and with MenACWY recipients.

The CDR3 regions of human TCRbeta chains were analyzed by immunosequencing. The study's processing was this. Repertoire TCRs were checked for matches against a reference library of SARS-CoV-2-specific TCRs that had been generated using the MIRA antigen-specificity platform. Breadth was defined as the fraction of unique TCRs that were SARS-CoV-2-associated. Depth was defined as the fraction of total T cells that were SARS-CoV-2-associated. Using the MIRA data, each spike-specific TCR was mapped to the spike region that the TCR reacts to and placed in a CD4 or CD8 class. Log10-transformed breadth and depth values were compared by one-way ANOVA with Sidak's multiple comparisons tests. This immuneACCESS table, as held by TCRdb, lists in-frame sequences with V and J called but not all clones. Of the missing ones, under half trace to an unresolved V gene in checked studies; the others have no known cause. V, J and clone size reflect that table, while D and trimming were determined from the DNA. This sample gives some 60,000 clones in total; roughly 80% of them show up just once. Clones ranked in the top ten supply around 3.5% of the sample.

A word on this clone: Its cognate antigen has yet to be identified. There are no base qualities to consult, and no much larger clone falls within one base.

The sample's time point label, decoded: about 28 days (+/-7) after the second vaccine dose. AZD1222 recipients with second doses at about 4 weeks or about 12 weeks were pooled, because spike-specific TCR depth and breadth did not differ between schedules. Vaccinee samples came from UK trials COV001 and COV002, including a single-blind randomized controlled phase 2/3 trial of AZD1222 (ChAdOx1 nCoV-19) in healthy adults. For TCRbeta chain sequencing, PBMC samples were collected from trial participants at day 0 and at day 28 after the second dose. At the junction V is shortened by 5 bases and J by 3 bases; bases outside the gene matches: 6. CDR1 MNHEY and CDR2 SVGEGT were looked up in the germline V gene. The CDR3 measures 17 amino acids from cysteine to phenylalanine. Solely the CDR3 DNA is kept, with 51 bases framed from the first base.

The sample in question was peripheral blood, obtained 28 days after the second AZD1222 dose. The sequence was collected from an adult who received the AZD1222 COVID-19 vaccine. The chain couples TRBV6-2 or TRBV6-3 to TRBJ2-1, with 14 bases matching TRBD2. The sequenced DNA is TGTGCCAGCAGTCCGACTAGCGGGGGGGTCCTCTACAATGAGCAGTTCTTC. Translation gives CASSPTSGGVLYNEQFF.